This T cell receptor (beta chain) was recovered during a study of shared clonotypes between healthy human individuals. The assay was immunoSEQ multiplex PCR, and TCRdb's table has in-frame clones only and misses some. The sample records 2.5 million or so clones, 85% to 95% being singletons. Germline V gene data show CDR1 as MGHRA and CDR2 as YSYEKL. V lost 1 base and J 8 bases, leaving 17 bases between the germline ends. The CDR3 totals 16 residues. The chain has TRBV4-1 and TRBJ1-4, with D possibly being TRBD1 (6 bases). The receptor's source is a young man in good health. The sequenced material came from naive CD4+ T cells sorted from blood. Specified subset: CD45RA+ positively selected. CDR3 amino acids: CASSQGQAFGNEKLFF. The DNA of the CDR3 is TGCGCCAGCAGCCAAGGACAGGCGTTCGGTAACGAAAAACTGTTTTTT.